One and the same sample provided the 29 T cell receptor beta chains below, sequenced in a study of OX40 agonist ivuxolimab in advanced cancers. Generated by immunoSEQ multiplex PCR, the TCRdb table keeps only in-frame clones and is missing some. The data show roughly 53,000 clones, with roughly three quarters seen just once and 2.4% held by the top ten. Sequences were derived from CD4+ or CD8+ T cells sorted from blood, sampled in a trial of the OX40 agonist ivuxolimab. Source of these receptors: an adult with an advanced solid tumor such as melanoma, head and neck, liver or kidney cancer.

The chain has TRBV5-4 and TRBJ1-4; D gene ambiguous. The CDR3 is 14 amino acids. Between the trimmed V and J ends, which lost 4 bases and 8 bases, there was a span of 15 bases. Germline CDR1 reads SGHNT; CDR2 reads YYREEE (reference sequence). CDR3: CASSRVTTEEKLFF. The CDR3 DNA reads TGTGCCAGCAGCCGGGTAACCACGGAGGAAAAACTGTTTTTT.

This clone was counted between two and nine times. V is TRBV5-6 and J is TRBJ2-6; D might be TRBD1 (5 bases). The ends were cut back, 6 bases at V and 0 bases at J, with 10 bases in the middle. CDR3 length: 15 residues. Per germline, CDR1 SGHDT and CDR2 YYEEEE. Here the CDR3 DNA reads TGTGCCAGCACCCATCAGGGCTCTGGGGCCAACGTCCTGACTTTC. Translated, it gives CASTHQGSGANVLTF.

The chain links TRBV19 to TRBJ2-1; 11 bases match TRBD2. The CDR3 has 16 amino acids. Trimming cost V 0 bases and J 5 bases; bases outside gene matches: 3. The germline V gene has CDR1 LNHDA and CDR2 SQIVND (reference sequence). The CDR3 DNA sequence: TGTGCCAGTAGTATAGACCCGGGACTAGCGGACAATGAGCAGTTCTTC. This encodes CASSIDPGLADNEQFF.

The chain's CDR3 is CASSPPRRGNEAFF. As DNA, the CDR3 is TGTGCCAGCAGCCCCCCGAGGCGCGGTAATGAAGCTTTCTTT. V and J are TRBV7-8 and TRBJ1-1; D unresolved. The CDR3 has 14 residues. V lost 5 bases and J 7 bases, leaving 17 bases between the germline ends. The germline V gene encodes CDR1 SGHVS and CDR2 FQNEAQ.

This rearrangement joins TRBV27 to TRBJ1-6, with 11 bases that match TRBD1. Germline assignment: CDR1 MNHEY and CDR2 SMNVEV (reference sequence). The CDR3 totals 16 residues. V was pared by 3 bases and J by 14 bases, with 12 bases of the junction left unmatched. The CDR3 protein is CASSFLPGQGARALHF. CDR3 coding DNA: TGTGCCAGCAGTTTCCTCCCCGGACAGGGGGCGAGGGCCCTCCACTTT.

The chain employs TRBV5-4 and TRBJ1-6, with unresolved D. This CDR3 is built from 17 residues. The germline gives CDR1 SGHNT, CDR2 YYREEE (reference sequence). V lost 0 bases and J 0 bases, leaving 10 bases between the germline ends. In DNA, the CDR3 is TGTGCCAGCAGCTTGGACCCAGAAAGCTCCTATAATTCACCCCTCCACTTT. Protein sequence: CASSLDPESSYNSPLHF.

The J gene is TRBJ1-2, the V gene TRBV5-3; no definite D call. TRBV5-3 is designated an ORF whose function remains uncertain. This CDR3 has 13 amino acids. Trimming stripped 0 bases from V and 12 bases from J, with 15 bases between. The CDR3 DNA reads TGTGCCAGAAGCTTGGCCGGGAGCCACTGGCACACCTTC. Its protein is CARSLAGSHWHTF.

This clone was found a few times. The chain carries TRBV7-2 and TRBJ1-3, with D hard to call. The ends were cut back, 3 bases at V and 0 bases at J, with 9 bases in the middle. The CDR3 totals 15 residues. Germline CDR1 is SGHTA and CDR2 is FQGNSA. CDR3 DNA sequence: TGTGCCAGCAGCTTCTCTCGCGACTCTGGAAACACCATATATTTT. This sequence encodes CASSFSRDSGNTIYF. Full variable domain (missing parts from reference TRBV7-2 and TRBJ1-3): GAGVSQSPSNKVTEKGKDVELRCDPISGHTALYWYRQSLGQGLEFLIYFQGNSAPDKSGLPSDRFSAERTGGSVSTLTIQRTQQEDSAVYLCASSFSRDSGNTIYFGEGSWLTVV.

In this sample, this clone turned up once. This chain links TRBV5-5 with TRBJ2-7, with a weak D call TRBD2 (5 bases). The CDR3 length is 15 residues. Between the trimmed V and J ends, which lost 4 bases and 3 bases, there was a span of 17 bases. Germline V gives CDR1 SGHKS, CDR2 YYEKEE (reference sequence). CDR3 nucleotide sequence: TGTGCCAGCAGCCCCAGGACGGGGATGGTCTACGAGCAGTACTTC. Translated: CASSPRTGMVYEQYF.

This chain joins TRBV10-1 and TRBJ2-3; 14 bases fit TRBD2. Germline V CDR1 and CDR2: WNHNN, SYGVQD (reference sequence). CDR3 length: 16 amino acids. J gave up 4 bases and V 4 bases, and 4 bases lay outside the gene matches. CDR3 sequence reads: CASSVTSGGAADTQYF. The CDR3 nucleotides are TGCGCCAGCAGTGTGACTAGCGGGGGGGCCGCAGATACGCAGTATTTT.

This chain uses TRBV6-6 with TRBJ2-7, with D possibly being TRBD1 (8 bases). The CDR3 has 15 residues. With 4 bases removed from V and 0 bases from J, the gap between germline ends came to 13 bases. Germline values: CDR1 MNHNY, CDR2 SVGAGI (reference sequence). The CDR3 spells CASSSGGQDSYEQYF. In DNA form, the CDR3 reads TGTGCCAGCAGTTCGGGGGGACAGGACTCCTACGAGCAGTACTTC.

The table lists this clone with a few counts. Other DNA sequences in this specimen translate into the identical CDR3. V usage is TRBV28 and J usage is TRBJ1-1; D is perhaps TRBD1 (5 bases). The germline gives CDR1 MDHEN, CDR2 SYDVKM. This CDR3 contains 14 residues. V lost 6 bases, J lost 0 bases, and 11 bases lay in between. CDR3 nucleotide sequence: TGTGCCAGCAGCCCACAGGTGGTGAACACTGAAGCTTTCTTT. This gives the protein CASSPQVVNTEAFF.

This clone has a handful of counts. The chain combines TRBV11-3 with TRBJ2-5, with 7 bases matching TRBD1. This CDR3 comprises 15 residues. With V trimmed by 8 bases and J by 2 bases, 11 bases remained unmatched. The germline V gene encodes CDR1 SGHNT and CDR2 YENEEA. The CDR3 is CASSLAGTEQETQYF. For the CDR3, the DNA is TGTGCCAGCTCCTTGGCCGGGACAGAACAAGAGACCCAGTACTTC.

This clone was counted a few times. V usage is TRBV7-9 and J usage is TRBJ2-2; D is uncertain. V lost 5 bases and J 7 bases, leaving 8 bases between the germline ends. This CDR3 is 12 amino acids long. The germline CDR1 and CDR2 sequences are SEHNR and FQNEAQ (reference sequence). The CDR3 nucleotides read TGTGCCAGCAGCCCTCAGGTCGGGGAGCTGTTTTTT. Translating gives CASSPQVGELFF.

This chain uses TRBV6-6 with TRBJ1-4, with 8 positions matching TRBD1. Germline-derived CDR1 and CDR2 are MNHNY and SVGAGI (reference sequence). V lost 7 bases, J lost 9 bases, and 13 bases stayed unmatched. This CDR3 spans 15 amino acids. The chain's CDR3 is CASNKADREVKKLFF. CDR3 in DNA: TGTGCCAGCAATAAGGCGGACAGGGAGGTGAAAAAACTGTTTTTT.

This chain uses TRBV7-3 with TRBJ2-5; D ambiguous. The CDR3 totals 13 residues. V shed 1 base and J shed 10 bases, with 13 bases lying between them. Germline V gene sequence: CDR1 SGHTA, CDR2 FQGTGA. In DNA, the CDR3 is TGTGCCAGCAGCTTAAGTAACCTCGAATTCCAGTACTTC. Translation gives CASSLSNLEFQYF.

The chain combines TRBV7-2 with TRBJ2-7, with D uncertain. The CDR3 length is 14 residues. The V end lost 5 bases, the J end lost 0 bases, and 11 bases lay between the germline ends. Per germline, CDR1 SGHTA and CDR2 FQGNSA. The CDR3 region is CASSLGLSSYEQYF. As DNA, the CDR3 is TGTGCCAGCAGCCTCGGTCTTAGCTCCTACGAGCAGTACTTC.

CDR3 nucleotides: TGTGCCAGCAGCGTAGACCCGGGCCTGGGTGTAGCTTTCTTT. The encoded protein is CASSVDPGLGVAFF. The rearrangement uses TRBV9 and TRBJ1-1; D unclear. CDR1 SGDLS and CDR2 YYNGEE come from the germline V gene. V lost 0 bases and J lost 10, with 16 bases in between. CDR3 size: 14 residues.

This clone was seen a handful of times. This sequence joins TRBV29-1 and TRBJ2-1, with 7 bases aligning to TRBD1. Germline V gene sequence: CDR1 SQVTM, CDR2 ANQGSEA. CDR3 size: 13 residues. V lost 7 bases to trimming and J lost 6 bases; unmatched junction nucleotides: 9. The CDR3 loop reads CSGRQGPANEQFF. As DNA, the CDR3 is TGCAGCGGAAGACAGGGTCCTGCCAATGAGCAGTTCTTC.

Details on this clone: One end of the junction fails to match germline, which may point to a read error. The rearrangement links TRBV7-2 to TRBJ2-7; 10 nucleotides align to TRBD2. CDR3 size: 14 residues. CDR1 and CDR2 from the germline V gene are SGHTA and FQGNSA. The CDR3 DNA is TGTGCCAGCAGCTCTCTAGCGGGAGATTACGGGCAGTACTTC. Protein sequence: CASSSLAGDYGQYF.

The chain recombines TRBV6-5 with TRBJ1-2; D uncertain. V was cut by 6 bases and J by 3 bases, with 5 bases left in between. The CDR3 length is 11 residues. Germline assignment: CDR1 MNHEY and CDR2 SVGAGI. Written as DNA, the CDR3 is TGTGCCAGCAGACGGGACTATGGCTACACCTTC. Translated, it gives CASRRDYGYTF.

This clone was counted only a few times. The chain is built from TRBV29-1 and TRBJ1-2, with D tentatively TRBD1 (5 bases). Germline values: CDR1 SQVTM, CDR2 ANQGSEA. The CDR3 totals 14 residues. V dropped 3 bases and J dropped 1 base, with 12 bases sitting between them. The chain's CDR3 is CSVEGLGDNYGYTF. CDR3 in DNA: TGCAGCGTTGAGGGGTTGGGGGATAACTATGGCTACACCTTC.

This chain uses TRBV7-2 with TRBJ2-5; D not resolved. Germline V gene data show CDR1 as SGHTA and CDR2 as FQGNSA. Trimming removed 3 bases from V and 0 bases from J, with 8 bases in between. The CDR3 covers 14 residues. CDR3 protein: CASSFLGHQETQYF. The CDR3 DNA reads TGTGCCAGCAGCTTTCTAGGCCACCAAGAGACCCAGTACTTC.

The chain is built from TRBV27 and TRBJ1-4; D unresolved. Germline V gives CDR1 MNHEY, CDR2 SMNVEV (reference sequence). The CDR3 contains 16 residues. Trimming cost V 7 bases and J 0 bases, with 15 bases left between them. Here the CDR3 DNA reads TGTGCCAGCAAGGTCCCTGGCAGCTCAACTAATGAAAAACTGTTTTTT. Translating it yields CASKVPGSSTNEKLFF.

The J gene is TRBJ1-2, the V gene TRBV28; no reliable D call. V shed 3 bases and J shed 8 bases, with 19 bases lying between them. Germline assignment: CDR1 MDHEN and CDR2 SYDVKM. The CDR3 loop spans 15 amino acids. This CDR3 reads CASSLGSKGREGYTF. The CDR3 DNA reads TGTGCCAGCAGTTTGGGGAGTAAGGGAAGAGAAGGCTACACCTTC.

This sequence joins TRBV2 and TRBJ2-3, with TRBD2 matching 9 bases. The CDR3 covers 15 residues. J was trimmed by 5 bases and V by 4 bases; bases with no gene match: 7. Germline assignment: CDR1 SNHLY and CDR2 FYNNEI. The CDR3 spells CASSGAGGRKDTQYF. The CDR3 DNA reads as TGTGCCAGCAGTGGTGCGGGGGGGCGAAAAGATACGCAGTATTTT.

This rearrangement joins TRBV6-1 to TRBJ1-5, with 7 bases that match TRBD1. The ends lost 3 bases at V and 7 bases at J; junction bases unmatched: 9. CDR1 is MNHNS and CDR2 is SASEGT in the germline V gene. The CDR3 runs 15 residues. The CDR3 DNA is TGTGCCAGCAGTGACCTCAGGGGGGCGGACCAGCCCCAGCATTTT. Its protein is CASSDLRGADQPQHF.

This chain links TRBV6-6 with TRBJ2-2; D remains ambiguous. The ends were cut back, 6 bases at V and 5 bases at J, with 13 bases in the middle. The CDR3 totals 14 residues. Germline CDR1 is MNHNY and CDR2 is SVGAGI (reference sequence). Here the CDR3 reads CASSPPKETGELFF. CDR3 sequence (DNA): TGTGCCAGCAGCCCGCCCAAGGAGACCGGGGAGCTGTTTTTT.

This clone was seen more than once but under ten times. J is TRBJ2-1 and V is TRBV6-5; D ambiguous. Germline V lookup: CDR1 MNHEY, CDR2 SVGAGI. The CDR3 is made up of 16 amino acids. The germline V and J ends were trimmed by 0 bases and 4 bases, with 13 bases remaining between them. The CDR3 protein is CASSYSMAQIYNEQFF. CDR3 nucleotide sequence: TGTGCCAGCAGTTACTCGATGGCACAGATTTACAATGAGCAGTTCTTC.